This entry lists 26 T cell receptor beta chains sequenced from one sample in a study of blood T cell repertoires in COVID-19. The data were produced by immunoSEQ multiplex PCR, yet TCRdb's version contains in-frame clones alone and is incomplete. The sample consists of some 200,000 clones, around 84% of them appearing once. The specimen sequenced was peripheral blood. These receptors all come from a man older than 75 with acute or convalescent COVID-19.

This clone turned up a few times. This chain connects TRBV4-3 to TRBJ2-3; 8 nucleotides match TRBD1. The V gene end was trimmed by 2 bases and the J gene end by 6 bases; junction bases not matched to a gene: 7. Germline values: CDR1 LGHNA, CDR2 YSLEER. This CDR3 spans 15 amino acids. The CDR3 nucleotides read TGCGCCAGCAGCCAACGGCCCGACAGGGGTGATACGCAGTATTTT. Its translation is CASSQRPDRGDTQYF.

CDR3 in DNA: TGTGCCAGCAGTTTAGCGGGACAGGGTTATTCACCCCTCCACTTT. Translating it yields CASSLAGQGYSPLHF. The genes are TRBV27 and TRBJ1-6; 9 nucleotides align to TRBD1. V lost 2 bases to trimming and J lost 8 bases; unmatched junction nucleotides: 4. Germline CDR1 and CDR2: MNHEY and SMNVEV (reference sequence). The CDR3 runs to 15 residues.

The chain links TRBV18 to TRBJ2-5; TRBD1 aligns across 7 bases. Germline V lookup: CDR1 KGHSH, CDR2 LQKENI. The CDR3 has 16 amino acids. V shed 3 bases, J shed 4 bases, and the junction held 11 bases outside the gene matches. The CDR3 region is CASSPIQGEVGETQYF. CDR3 nucleotide sequence: TGTGCCAGCTCACCTATCCAGGGGGAAGTTGGAGAGACCCAGTACTTC.

The rearrangement uses TRBV7-2 and TRBJ1-1; TRBD1 matches at 9 bases. CDR1 and CDR2 from the germline V gene are SGHTA and FQGNSA. Trimming cost V 7 bases and J 3 bases; bases outside gene matches: 3. The CDR3 totals 13 residues. The CDR3 DNA is TGTGCCAGCACCGGACAGGGGTACACTGAAGCTTTCTTT. Translated, it gives CASTGQGYTEAFF.

The chain is built from TRBV7-9 and TRBJ1-1, with D perhaps TRBD1 (5 bases). V lost 5 bases and J lost 5, with 15 bases in between. Germline V gives CDR1 SEHNR, CDR2 FQNEAQ (reference sequence). The CDR3 spans 14 residues. The CDR3 reads CASSPSGLGTEAFF. The CDR3 region has the DNA TGTGCCAGCAGCCCGTCGGGACTGGGGACTGAAGCTTTCTTT. The complete variable domain, with remaining parts taken from reference TRBV7-9 and TRBJ1-1, reads DTGVSQNPRHKITKRGQNVTFRCDPISEHNRLYWYRQTLGQGPEFLTYFQNEAQLEKSRLLSDRFSAERPKGSFSTLEIQRTEQGDSAMYLCASSPSGLGTEAFFGQGTRLTVV.

The gene calls are TRBV12-3 or TRBV12-4 and TRBJ1-6; D not resolved. V lost 5 bases to trimming and J lost 7 bases, with 9 bases between them. CDR3 length: 13 amino acids. CDR3 coding DNA: TGTGCCAGCAGTCGACTAATAAATTCACCCCTCCACTTT. Its translation is CASSRLINSPLHF.

This rearrangement joins TRBV24-1 to TRBJ2-7; a possible D gene is TRBD2 (5 bases). The V end lost 4 bases, the J end lost 1 base, and 7 bases lay between the germline ends. The CDR3 length is 13 residues. Per the germline V gene, CDR1 is KGHDR and CDR2 is SFDVKD. The CDR3 region has the DNA TGTGCCACCAGTGAGCCGGGGTCCTACGAGCAGTACTTC. Protein: CATSEPGSYEQYF.

This clone was seen a single time. The chain is built from TRBV5-4 and TRBJ2-5, with TRBD2 identical over 10 bases. This CDR3 region has 16 residues. Germline V lookup: CDR1 SGHNT, CDR2 YYREEE (reference sequence). The junction had 7 bases not matched to a gene; V was cut back by 0 bases and J by 5 bases. In DNA form, the CDR3 reads TGTGCCAGCAGCTTGGCTAGGCTAGCGGGAGAGGAGACCCAGTACTTC. As protein: CASSLARLAGEETQYF.

The chain uses TRBV6-5 and TRBJ2-2; no clear D. Germline loops: CDR1 MNHEY, CDR2 SVGAGI. V was pared by 10 bases and J by 0 bases, with 12 bases between. The CDR3 consists of 14 residues. The CDR3 region has the DNA TGTGCCAACCTGACACCAGCGAACACCGGGGAGCTGTTTTTT. It codes for CANLTPANTGELFF.

The genes are TRBV10-2 and TRBJ1-1, with D possibly TRBD1 on 5 matching bases. The CDR3 is 12 residues long. Germline CDR1 reads WSHSY; CDR2 reads SAAADI. V lost 2 bases and J 7 bases, leaving 8 bases between the germline ends. This CDR3 is CASSERGIEAFF. In DNA form, the CDR3 reads TGCGCCAGCAGTGAGCGGGGGATTGAAGCTTTCTTT.

This clone was observed a single time. This rearrangement joins TRBV28 to TRBJ2-7, with 10 bases aligning to TRBD2. J lost 1 base, V lost 6 bases, and 6 bases had no gene match. The CDR3 extends over 15 amino acids. The germline gives CDR1 MDHEN, CDR2 SYDVKM. The CDR3 region is CASRSVAGGSYEQYF. CDR3 in DNA: TGTGCCAGCAGATCCGTAGCGGGAGGTTCCTACGAGCAGTACTTC.

The rearrangement links TRBV5-6 to TRBJ2-5; 7 bases map to TRBD1. The CDR3 consists of 15 residues. The J segment lost 0 bases and the V segment lost 3 bases, leaving 5 bases of the junction unmatched. Germline-derived CDR1 and CDR2 are SGHDT and YYEEEE. The DNA for the CDR3 is TGTGCCAGCAGCTGGGCGACAGGGTACCAAGAGACCCAGTACTTC. Protein sequence: CASSWATGYQETQYF.

The chain recombines TRBV5-6 with TRBJ2-1; 12 bases are shared with TRBD2. From germline, CDR1 is SGHDT and CDR2 YYEEEE. CDR3 length equals 19 residues. V was clipped by 4 bases and J by 10 bases; unmatched bases: 21. Here the CDR3 DNA reads TGTGCCAGCAGCCTGATCGTACTTCCGGGACTAGCGGGCCCGAGGGAGCAGTTCTTC. Translated: CASSLIVLPGLAGPREQFF.

The rearrangement links TRBV30 to TRBJ2-7, with 10 bases identical to TRBD1. This CDR3 region has 14 residues. V trimming: 2 bases; J trimming: 4 bases; junction bases outside the gene matches: 5. Germline-derived CDR1 and CDR2 are GTSNPN and SVGIG (reference sequence). The CDR3 bases are TGTGCCTGGAGTCCCGACAGGGGGCTTTACGAGCAGTACTTC. Translating gives CAWSPDRGLYEQYF.

The genes are TRBV4-3 and TRBJ1-2, with TRBD1 as a possible D gene (5 bases). The CDR3 covers 15 residues. CDR1 is LGHNA and CDR2 is YSLEER in the germline V gene. Trimming cost V 4 bases and J 4 bases, with 16 bases left between them. This chain's CDR3 is CASSPSIPGIYGYTF. The CDR3 DNA reads as TGCGCCAGCAGCCCAAGCATTCCAGGGATCTATGGCTACACCTTC.

This clone has just one count. The chain employs TRBV11-2 and TRBJ1-5, with 9 bases aligning to TRBD1. V trimming: 5 bases; J trimming: 0 bases; junction bases outside the gene matches: 2. Germline CDR1 SGHAT, CDR2 FQNNGV. The CDR3 is made up of 15 amino acids. CDR3 DNA: TGTGCCAGCAGCCGGACAGGGGATAGCAATCAGCCCCAGCATTTT. As protein: CASSRTGDSNQPQHF. Using reference TRBV11-2 and TRBJ1-5 for the parts outside the CDR3, the full variable domain is EAGVAQSPRYKIIEKRQSVAFWCNPISGHATLYWYQQILGQGPKLLIQFQNNGVVDDSQLPKDRFSAERLKGVDSTLKIQPAKLEDSAVYLCASSRTGDSNQPQHFGDGTRLSIL.

This clone was picked up a small number of times. V is TRBV5-1 and J is TRBJ2-3; 10 positions agree with TRBD1. The germline V gene has CDR1 SGHRS and CDR2 YFSETQ. J gave up 5 bases and V 1 base, and 4 bases lay outside the gene matches. The CDR3 length is 15 residues. This CDR3 reads CASSLWGQGRDTQYF. Here the CDR3 DNA reads TGCGCCAGCAGCTTGTGGGGACAGGGGAGAGATACGCAGTATTTT.

The chain combines TRBV7-9 with TRBJ1-5; D not resolved. V shed 1 base and J shed 9 bases, with 10 bases lying between them. The CDR3 sequence is 13 residues long. Germline CDR1 reads SEHNR; CDR2 reads FQNEAQ (reference sequence). CDR3 amino acids: CASSLGENGPQHF. CDR3 coding DNA: TGTGCCAGCAGCTTAGGGGAGAATGGGCCCCAGCATTTT.

The gene calls are TRBV19 and TRBJ2-5; 9 bases are a match to TRBD2. Germline CDR1 is LNHDA and CDR2 is SQIVND (reference sequence). There are 15 residues in the CDR3. The trim removed 6 bases at V and 4 bases at J, leaving 9 bases unmatched. This chain's CDR3 is CASRWREGYRETQYF. The DNA for the CDR3 is TGTGCCAGTAGATGGCGGGAGGGCTACCGAGAGACCCAGTACTTC.

The chain is built from TRBV18 and TRBJ1-3, with D tentatively TRBD1 (6 bases). CDR3 length: 17 residues. CDR1 is KGHSH and CDR2 is LQKENI in the germline V gene. Trimming removed 3 bases at V and 2 bases at J, with 17 bases between. Here the CDR3 reads CASSPLGAGDTGNTIYF. CDR3 nucleotides: TGTGCCAGCTCACCGCTCGGGGCAGGGGACACTGGAAACACCATATATTTT.

V usage is TRBV6-5 and J usage is TRBJ2-7, with a possible D match to TRBD2 (6 bases). The CDR3 has 15 residues. Germline V CDR1 and CDR2: MNHEY, SVGAGI. V was pared by 0 bases and J by 0 bases, with 9 bases between. The CDR3 spells CASSYSPDYSYEQYF. CDR3 nucleotides: TGTGCCAGCAGTTACTCTCCGGACTACTCCTACGAGCAGTACTTC.

The chain has TRBV7-3 and TRBJ2-5, with 12 bases identical to TRBD1. The CDR3 contains 15 residues. Trimming took 5 bases from V and 3 from J; bases not matched to a gene: 4. CDR1 and CDR2 from the germline V gene are SGHTA and FQGTGA. In DNA form, the CDR3 reads TGTGCCAGCAGCCCTGGGACAGGGGGCGAAGAGACCCAGTACTTC. As protein: CASSPGTGGEETQYF.

This clone was recorded at least ten times. Here the CDR3 reads CASSIGLVETQYF. In DNA form, the CDR3 reads TGTGCCAGCAGCATAGGACTAGTTGAGACCCAGTACTTC. The chain links TRBV5-6 to TRBJ2-5; TRBD2 matches 7 bases. CDR1 is SGHDT and CDR2 is YYEEEE in the germline V gene. The CDR3 runs 13 residues. J was trimmed by 5 bases and V by 4 bases; bases with no gene match: 5.

This chain joins TRBV30 and TRBJ1-5; D gene uncertain. This CDR3 is built from 13 residues. Per the germline V gene, CDR1 is GTSNPN and CDR2 is SVGIG (reference sequence). V shed 0 bases and J shed 5 bases, with 8 bases lying between them. This CDR3 reads CAWSVRLYQPQHF. In DNA, the CDR3 is TGTGCCTGGAGTGTACGGTTATATCAGCCCCAGCATTTT.

The chain is built from TRBV7-2 and TRBJ1-5, with 7 nucleotides matching TRBD1. Germline V gene sequence: CDR1 SGHTA, CDR2 FQGNSA. V lost 1 base and J lost 4; bases outside the gene matches: 4. The CDR3 spans 15 residues. DNA of the CDR3: TGTGCCAGCAGCTTAGGAGGGGGCGTGAATCAGCCCCAGCATTTT. Residues: CASSLGGGVNQPQHF.

The V call is TRBV5-4, the J call TRBJ2-3; TRBD2 matches 10 bases. The CDR3 contains 15 residues. CDR1 and CDR2 (germline): SGHNT, YYREEE (reference sequence). J lost 7 bases, V lost 1 base, and 6 bases had no gene match. The CDR3 loop reads CASSLTSGIPHTQYF. CDR3 bases: TGTGCCAGCAGCTTGACTAGCGGGATACCACATACGCAGTATTTT.